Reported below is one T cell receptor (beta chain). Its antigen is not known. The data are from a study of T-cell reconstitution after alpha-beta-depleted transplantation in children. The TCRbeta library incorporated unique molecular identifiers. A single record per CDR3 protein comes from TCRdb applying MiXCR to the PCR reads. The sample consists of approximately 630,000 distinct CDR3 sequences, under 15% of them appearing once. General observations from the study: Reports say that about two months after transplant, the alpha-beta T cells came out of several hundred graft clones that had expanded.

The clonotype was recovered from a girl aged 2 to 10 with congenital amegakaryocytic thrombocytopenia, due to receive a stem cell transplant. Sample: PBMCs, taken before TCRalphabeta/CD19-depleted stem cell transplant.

The CDR3: CAISDPRLRDTEAFF. The CDR3 nucleotides read TGTGCCATCAGTGATCCTCGCTTAAGGGACACTGAAGCTTTCTTT. The gene calls are TRBV10-3 and TRBJ1-1; D call uncertain. The CDR3 loop spans 15 amino acids. Trimming shortened V by 3 bases and J by 3 bases, and 14 bases separated the two germline ends. Germline CDR1 is ENHRY and CDR2 is SYGVKD.